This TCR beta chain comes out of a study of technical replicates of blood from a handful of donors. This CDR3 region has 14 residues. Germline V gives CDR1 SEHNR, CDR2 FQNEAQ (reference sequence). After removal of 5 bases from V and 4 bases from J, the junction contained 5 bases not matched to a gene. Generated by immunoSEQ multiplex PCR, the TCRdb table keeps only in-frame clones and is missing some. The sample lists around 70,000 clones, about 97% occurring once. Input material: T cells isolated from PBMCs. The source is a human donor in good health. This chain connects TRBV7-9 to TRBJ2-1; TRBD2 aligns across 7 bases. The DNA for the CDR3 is TGTGCCAGCAGCCCGCTAGCGGCATACAATGAGCAGTTCTTC. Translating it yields CASSPLAAYNEQFF.